These T cell receptor beta chains were read from a single sample in a study of blood T cell repertoires in COVID-19. This table comes from immunoSEQ multiplex PCR, and its TCRdb copy is limited to in-frame clones, with some not included. The sample lists 65,000 to 80,000 clones; more than 80% were seen once. The sequenced sample was peripheral blood. Receptors were obtained from a human donor in a cohort sampled during active COVID-19. Both conserved end residues are part of each CDR3. The order of the fields is J gene, clone size, D gene, V gene, CDR3 DNA, CDR3 protein. The D gene is left open where the match is weak. Expanded clones are given a class, and other clones once, few, many or no size at all.

>TRBJ1-2|NA|NA|TRBV27
TGTGCCAGCAGTTTGGGAGGGGGTTATGGCTACACCTTC
CASSLGGGYGYTF
>TRBJ2-1|NA|TRBD2|TRBV11-2
TGTGCCAGCAGCTTAGCCTCCGGGACTAGCGGGGCAGGGGAGCAGTTCTTC
CASSLASGTSGAGEQFF
>TRBJ2-7|NA|TRBD2|TRBV4-2
TGTGCCAGCAGCCAAGAAATTTTAGTCCGGGGGGGACCCGAGCAGTACTTC
CASSQEILVRGGPEQYF
>TRBJ2-7|NA|TRBD2|TRBV28
TGTGCCAGCACCTCTAGCGGGGCCGGACAGTACTTC
CASTSSGAGQYF
>TRBJ2-3|few|TRBD2|TRBV28
TGTGCCAGCAGCATAATTAGCGGGTGGGCAGATACGCAGTATTTT
CASSIISGWADTQYF
>TRBJ1-1|NA|NA|TRBV5-1
TGCGCCAGCAGCCTCATGACCCCAGGGAACACTGAAGCTTTCTTT
CASSLMTPGNTEAFF
>TRBJ1-1|NA|NA|TRBV20-1
TGCAGTGCCCTGTTTGACACTGAAGCTTTCTTT
CSALFDTEAFF
>TRBJ2-3|NA|TRBD2|TRBV2
TGTGCCAGCAGGGGGACTAGCGGGAGGCCCAGCACAGATACGCAGTATTTT
CASRGTSGRPSTDTQYF
>TRBJ2-1|NA|NA|TRBV7-6
TGTGCCAGCAGCTTAGGGGCCGGGCATACAGGCGCTGCACGTAAATACAATGAGCAGTTCTTC
CASSLGAGHTGAARKYNEQFF
>TRBJ1-1|NA|NA|TRBV7-2
TGTGCCAGCAGCTTAGCTCCGGGACACTACACTGAAGCTTTCTTT
CASSLAPGHYTEAFF
>TRBJ2-1|NA|TRBD2|TRBV7-9
TGTGCCAGCAGCCCGAAACTCATAGCGGGAGGCCCCAATGAGCAGTTCTTC
CASSPKLIAGGPNEQFF
>TRBJ2-5|NA|NA|TRBV9
TGTGCCAGCAGCGTAGCTGGAGGGGGGGGACCACAAGAGACCCAGTACTTC
CASSVAGGGGPQETQYF
>TRBJ2-7|NA|TRBD1|TRBV28
TGTGCCAGCAGTTTACTGGGACAGGAGCAGTACTTC
CASSLLGQEQYF
>TRBJ2-7|NA|TRBD1|TRBV19
TGTGCCAGTAGTTTTGGACAGGCCTACGAGCAGTACTTC
CASSFGQAYEQYF
>TRBJ2-3|NA|NA|TRBV2
TGTGCCAGCAGTGTTTTCTGGGACTCAGATACGCAGTATTTT
CASSVFWDSDTQYF
>TRBJ1-1|NA|TRBD1|TRBV30
TGTGCCTGGAGTCCCCCAGGGGGAAGAACTGAAGCTTTCTTT
CAWSPPGGRTEAFF
>TRBJ1-1|once|TRBD1|TRBV5-4
TGTGCCAGCAGCTTAGACCTACAGGGGTCCGCTGAAGCTTTCTTT
CASSLDLQGSAEAFF
>TRBJ1-5|NA|NA|TRBV21-1
TGTGCCAGCAGCAAAGCGGGAGACACTAATAGCAATCAGCCCCAGCATTTT
CASSKAGDTNSNQPQHF
>TRBJ2-1|NA|NA|TRBV19
TGTGCGAGCCGAGGAGGAGGCGAGCAGTTCTTC
CASRGGGEQFF
>TRBJ2-5|NA|TRBD2|TRBV5-1
TGCGCCAGCAGCTTGGAGGGCGGGGGGCCCGCTCGGGAGACCCAGTACTTC
CASSLEGGGPARETQYF
>TRBJ2-7|NA|NA|TRBV27
TGTGCCAGCAGCCCTATGGTGGGCCCCTACGAGCAGTACTTC
CASSPMVGPYEQYF
>TRBJ1-4|few|NA|TRBV7-6
TGTGCCAGCAGCTTTAGGTCGGAGCCCAATACTCGAAAACTGTTTTTT
CASSFRSEPNTRKLFF
>TRBJ2-5|NA|NA|TRBV5-1
TGCGCCAGCAGACCCGGGACATACCTCCAAGAGACCCAGTACTTC
CASRPGTYLQETQYF
>TRBJ2-5|NA|TRBD1|TRBV18
TGTGCCAGCTCACCCTGGACAGGGGGCTGGGAGACCCAGTACTTC
CASSPWTGGWETQYF
>TRBJ2-7|few|TRBD2|TRBV5-4
TGTGCCAGCAGCTTAGCGGGAGGGCCCTACGAGCAGTACTTC
CASSLAGGPYEQYF
>TRBJ1-1|few|NA|TRBV11-2
TGTGCCAGCACCATCGCCGGGACCAGGGGCACTGAAGCTTTCTTT
CASTIAGTRGTEAFF
>TRBJ2-7|NA|NA|TRBV19
TGTGCCAGTAGTTTCTCCAGGACTTACGAGCAGTACTTC
CASSFSRTYEQYF
>TRBJ1-1|NA|TRBD1|TRBV29-1
TGCAGCTCAGAAACAGGGGCTGAAGCTTTCTTT
CSSETGAEAFF
>TRBJ1-1|NA|NA|TRBV5-4
TGTGCCAGCAGCTTAGACAGCAGGACTGAAGCTTTCTTT
CASSLDSRTEAFF
>TRBJ1-2|NA|TRBD1|TRBV2
TGTGCCAGCAGTTCACAGGGGTTCGATGGCTACACCTTC
CASSSQGFDGYTF
>TRBJ1-4|NA|TRBD1|TRBV19
TGTGCCACCCGCCCCAACAGGGGGATGCAGGCTGGTGAAAAACTGTTTTTT
CATRPNRGMQAGEKLFF
>TRBJ1-5|NA|TRBD1|TRBV6-5
TGTGCCAGCAGCCGCGGACAGGGGGCAGCTCAGCCCCAGCATTTT
CASSRGQGAAQPQHF
>TRBJ2-1|NA|TRBD2|TRBV3-1/TRBV3-2
TGTGCCAGCAGCCCGACTAGCGGGATCTACAATGAGCAGTTCTTC
CASSPTSGIYNEQFF
>TRBJ2-7|NA|TRBD1|TRBV19
TGTGCCAGCCGCTCGACAGGGCAAACCTACGAGCAGTACTTC
CASRSTGQTYEQYF
>TRBJ2-1|NA|TRBD2|TRBV29-1
TGCAGCGTTGAAGACTTAGCGGGAGAGTATGAGCAGTTCTTC
CSVEDLAGEYEQFF
>TRBJ1-5|NA|TRBD1|TRBV7-9
TGTGCCAGCAGCTTAGAAGGGGGCAGTCAGCCCCAGCATTTT
CASSLEGGSQPQHF
>TRBJ1-1|NA|NA|TRBV7-3
TGTGCCAGCAGCTCGACAGGGAACACTGAAGCTTTCTTT
CASSSTGNTEAFF
>TRBJ1-3|NA|TRBD1|TRBV2
TGTGCCAGCAGTGAAGCGCACCGGGACAGGGGAAACACCATATATTTT
CASSEAHRDRGNTIYF
>TRBJ2-3|NA|TRBD1|TRBV2
TGTGCCAGCAGTGAATCACAAGGGACAGGGGGGGCAGATACGCAGTATTTT
CASSESQGTGGADTQYF
>TRBJ1-2|NA|NA|TRBV20-1
TGCAGTGCCTACTACACCGGCTACACCTTC
CSAYYTGYTF
>TRBJ1-1|once|NA|TRBV25-1
TGTGCCAGCAGTGGGGAGGGAATGAACACTGAAGCTTTCTTT
CASSGEGMNTEAFF
>TRBJ2-1|NA|TRBD2|TRBV6-5
TGTGCCAGCAACGAGCGGGGGGGATCATATGAGCAGTTCTTC
CASNERGGSYEQFF
>TRBJ1-3|NA|NA|TRBV6-2/TRBV6-3
TGTGCCAGCAGTACAAGACAGGTTGTGAGAAACACCATATATTTT
CASSTRQVVRNTIYF
>TRBJ2-1|NA|TRBD2|TRBV28
TGTGCCAGCGTACTAGCGGGAGAGAATCGGCCCGATGAGCAGTTCTTC
CASVLAGENRPDEQFF
>TRBJ2-7|NA|NA|TRBV4-1
TGCGCCAGCAGCCATGCTGGGACACCCGGCTACGAGCAGTACTTC
CASSHAGTPGYEQYF
>TRBJ1-3|NA|TRBD1|TRBV7-8
TGTGCCAGCAGCTTTGGACAGGGGGCGGTCGGAAACACCATATATTTT
CASSFGQGAVGNTIYF
>TRBJ2-7|few|TRBD1|TRBV11-2
TGTGCCAGCTCGGGGCAGGGGGCCACCTACGAGCAGTACTTC
CASSGQGATYEQYF
>TRBJ2-3|NA|NA|TRBV11-3
TGTGCCAGCAGCCAGGACTCGCGCACAGATACGCAGTATTTT
CASSQDSRTDTQYF
>TRBJ1-3|few|TRBD1|TRBV7-9
TGTGCCAGCAGCTTTTCGGGACAGGGGTCGGGAAACACCATATATTTT
CASSFSGQGSGNTIYF
>TRBJ1-1|NA|NA|TRBV27
TGTGCCAGCAGTTTTGGTCCCGGGTTAACGAACACTGAAGCTTTCTTT
CASSFGPGLTNTEAFF
>TRBJ2-5|NA|TRBD1|TRBV28
TGTGCCAGCAGTTTGGACAGGTCGGGAGAGACCCAGTACTTC
CASSLDRSGETQYF
>TRBJ2-2|few|NA|TRBV19
TGTGCCAGTAGAATGGCAGGCACCGGGGAGCTGTTTTTT
CASRMAGTGELFF
>TRBJ1-6|NA|TRBD1|TRBV5-1
TGCGCCAGCAGCGCGTGGACAGGGGGCAGTTCACCCCTCCACTTT
CASSAWTGGSSPLHF
>TRBJ2-7|NA|TRBD2|TRBV10-3
TGTGCCATCGGGCCGGGAGGGGCCTCCTACGAGCAGTACTTC
CAIGPGGASYEQYF
>TRBJ2-7|NA|NA|TRBV11-2
TGTGCCAGCAGCTTAGTCAGGGCTACCTACGAGCAGTACTTC
CASSLVRATYEQYF
>TRBJ2-1|NA|TRBD1|TRBV19
TGTGCCAGTAGTCACCCGGGACAGGGGGCGGGTGAGCAGTTCTTC
CASSHPGQGAGEQFF
>TRBJ1-2|NA|NA|TRBV12-3/TRBV12-4
TGTGCCAGCAGTCTGCAGGGCTATGGCTACACCTTC
CASSLQGYGYTF
>TRBJ2-5|NA|NA|TRBV4-1
TGCGCCAGCAGCCGCGGCTTCCAAGAGACCCAGTACTTC
CASSRGFQETQYF
>TRBJ2-3|NA|NA|TRBV2
TGTGCCAGCCGCCTGACCGAGGCAGATACGCAGTATTTT
CASRLTEADTQYF
>TRBJ1-6|NA|NA|TRBV6-1
TGTGCCAGCAGTGGACAGCTTAGCTCCTATAATTCACCCCTCCACTTT
CASSGQLSSYNSPLHF